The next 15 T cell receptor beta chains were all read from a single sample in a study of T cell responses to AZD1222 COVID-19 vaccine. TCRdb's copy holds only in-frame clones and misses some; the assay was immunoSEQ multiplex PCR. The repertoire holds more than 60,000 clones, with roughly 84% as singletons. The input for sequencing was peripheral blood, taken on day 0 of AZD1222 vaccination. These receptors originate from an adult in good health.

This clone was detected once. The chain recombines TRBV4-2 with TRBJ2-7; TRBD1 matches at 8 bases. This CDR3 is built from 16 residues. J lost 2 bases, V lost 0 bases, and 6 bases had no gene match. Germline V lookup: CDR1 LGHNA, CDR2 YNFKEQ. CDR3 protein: CASSQDMTGDPYEQYF. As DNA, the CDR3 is TGTGCCAGCAGCCAAGATATGACAGGGGACCCCTACGAGCAGTACTTC.

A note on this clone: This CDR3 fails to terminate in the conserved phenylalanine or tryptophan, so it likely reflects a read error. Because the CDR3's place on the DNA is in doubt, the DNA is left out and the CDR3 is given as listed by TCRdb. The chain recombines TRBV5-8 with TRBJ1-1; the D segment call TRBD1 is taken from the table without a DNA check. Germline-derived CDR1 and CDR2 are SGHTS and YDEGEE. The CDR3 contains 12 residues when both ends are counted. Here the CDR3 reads CASSPGTADGLS.

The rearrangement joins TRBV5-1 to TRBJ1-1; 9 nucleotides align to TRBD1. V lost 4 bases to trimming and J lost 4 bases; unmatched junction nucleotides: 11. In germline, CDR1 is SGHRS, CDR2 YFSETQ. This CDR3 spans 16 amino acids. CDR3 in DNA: TGCGCCAGCAGCGCCTCCGAACAGGGGGCGACCACTGAAGCTTTCTTT. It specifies CASSASEQGATTEAFF.

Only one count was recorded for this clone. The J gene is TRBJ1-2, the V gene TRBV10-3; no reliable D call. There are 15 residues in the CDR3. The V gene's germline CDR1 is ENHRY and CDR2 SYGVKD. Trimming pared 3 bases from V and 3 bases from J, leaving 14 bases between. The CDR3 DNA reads TGTGCCATCAGTGAAGCGGGGAGCCGGTACTATGGCTACACCTTC. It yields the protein CAISEAGSRYYGYTF.

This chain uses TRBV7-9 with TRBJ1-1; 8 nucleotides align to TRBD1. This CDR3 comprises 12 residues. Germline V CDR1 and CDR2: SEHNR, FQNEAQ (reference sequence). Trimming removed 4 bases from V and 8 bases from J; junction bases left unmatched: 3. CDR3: CASSYDRGEAFF. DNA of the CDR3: TGTGCCAGCAGCTACGACAGGGGAGAAGCTTTCTTT.

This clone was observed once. CDR3 in DNA: TGTGCCAGCAGCTTATTAGGGGACACTGAAGCTTTCTTT. It yields the protein CASSLLGDTEAFF. The rearrangement uses TRBV11-3 and TRBJ1-1; D is perhaps TRBD1 (5 bases). Trimming stripped 2 bases from V and 3 bases from J, with 7 bases between. There are 13 residues in the CDR3. CDR1 and CDR2 from the germline V gene are SGHNT and YENEEA.

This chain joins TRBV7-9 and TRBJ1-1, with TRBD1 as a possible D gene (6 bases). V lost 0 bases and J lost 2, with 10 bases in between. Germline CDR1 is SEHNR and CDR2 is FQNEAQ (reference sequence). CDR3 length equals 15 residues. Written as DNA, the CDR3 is TGTGCCAGCAGCTTAGCGGACAGACAAAACACTGAAGCTTTCTTT. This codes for CASSLADRQNTEAFF.

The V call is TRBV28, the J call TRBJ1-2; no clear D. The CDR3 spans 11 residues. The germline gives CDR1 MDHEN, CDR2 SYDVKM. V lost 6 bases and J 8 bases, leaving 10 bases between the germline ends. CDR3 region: CASRSYRGYTF. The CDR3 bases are TGTGCCAGCAGGTCTTATAGAGGCTACACCTTC.

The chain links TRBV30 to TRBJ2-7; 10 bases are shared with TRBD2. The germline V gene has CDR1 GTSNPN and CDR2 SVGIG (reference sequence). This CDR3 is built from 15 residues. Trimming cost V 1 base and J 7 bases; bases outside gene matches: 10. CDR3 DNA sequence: TGTGCCTGGAGTGACTATATAGCGGGGGGAAGGGAGCAGTACTTC. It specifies CAWSDYIAGGREQYF. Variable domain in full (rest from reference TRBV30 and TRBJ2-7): SQTIHQWPATLVQPVGSPLSLECTVEGTSNPNLYWYRQAAGRGLQLLFYSVGIGQISSEVPQNLSASRPQDRQFILSSKKLLLSDSGFYLCAWSDYIAGGREQYFGPGTRLTVT.

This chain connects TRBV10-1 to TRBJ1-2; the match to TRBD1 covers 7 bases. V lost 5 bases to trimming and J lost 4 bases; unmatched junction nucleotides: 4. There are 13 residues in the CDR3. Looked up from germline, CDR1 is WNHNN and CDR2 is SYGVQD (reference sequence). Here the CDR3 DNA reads TGCGCCAGCAGTCCCGGGACAGCCTATGGCTACACCTTC. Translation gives CASSPGTAYGYTF.

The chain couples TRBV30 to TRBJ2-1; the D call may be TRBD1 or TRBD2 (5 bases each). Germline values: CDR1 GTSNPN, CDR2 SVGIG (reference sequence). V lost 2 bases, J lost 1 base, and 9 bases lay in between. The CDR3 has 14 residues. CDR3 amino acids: CAWSMGVSYNEQFF. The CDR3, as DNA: TGTGCCTGGAGTATGGGGGTATCCTACAATGAGCAGTTCTTC.

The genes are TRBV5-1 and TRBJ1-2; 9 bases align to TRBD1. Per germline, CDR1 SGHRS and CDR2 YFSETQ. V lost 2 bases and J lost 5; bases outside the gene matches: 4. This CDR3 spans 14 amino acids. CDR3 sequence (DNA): TGCGCCAGCAGCTTTGGCGGGACAGGGTATGGCTACACCTTC. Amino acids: CASSFGGTGYGYTF.

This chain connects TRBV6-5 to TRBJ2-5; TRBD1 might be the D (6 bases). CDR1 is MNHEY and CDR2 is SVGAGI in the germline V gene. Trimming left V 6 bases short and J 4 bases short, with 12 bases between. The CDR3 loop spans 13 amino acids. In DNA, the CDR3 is TGTGCCAGCAGGCCCACAGGGAGAGAGACCCAGTACTTC. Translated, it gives CASRPTGRETQYF.

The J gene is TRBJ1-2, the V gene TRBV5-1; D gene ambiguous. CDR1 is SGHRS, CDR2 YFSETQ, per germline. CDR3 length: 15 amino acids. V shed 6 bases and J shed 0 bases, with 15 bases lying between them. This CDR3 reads CASTTASPTNYGYTF. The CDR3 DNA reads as TGCGCCAGCACCACAGCCTCCCCGACTAACTATGGCTACACCTTC.

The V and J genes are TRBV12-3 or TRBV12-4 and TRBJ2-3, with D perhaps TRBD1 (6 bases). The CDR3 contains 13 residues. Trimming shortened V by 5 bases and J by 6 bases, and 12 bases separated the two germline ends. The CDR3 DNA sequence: TGTGCCAGCAGTACGGGACATTCCGATACGCAGTATTTT. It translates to CASSTGHSDTQYF.